A single sample gave rise to the 22 T cell receptor beta chains below, sequenced in a study of circulating and synovial CD4+ cells in juvenile arthritis. Measured with immunoSEQ multiplex PCR; TCRdb has only the in-frame clones, and not every one. This table holds over 30,000 clones, roughly 96% found once. Sequencing used CD4+ T cells from blood. The receptors originated from a human donor with juvenile idiopathic arthritis.

This rearrangement joins TRBV5-1 to TRBJ1-1, with D tentatively TRBD1 (6 bases). The CDR3 spans 15 residues. Trimming took 0 bases from V and 2 from J, leaving 11 bases between them. Per the germline V gene, CDR1 is SGHRS and CDR2 is YFSETQ. CDR3 DNA: TGCGCCAGCAGCTTGGATACAGGGACAAACACTGAAGCTTTCTTT. Amino acid sequence: CASSLDTGTNTEAFF.

V is TRBV4-3 and J is TRBJ1-1; 10 positions match TRBD1. With 0 bases clipped from V and 0 bases from J, the junction kept 7 bases outside the gene matches. This CDR3 has 18 residues. Germline V gene data show CDR1 as LGHNA and CDR2 as YSLEER. CDR3 sequence (DNA): TGCGCCAGCAGCCAAGATCCTGGGACAGGGGCAATGAACACTGAAGCTTTCTTT. Protein: CASSQDPGTGAMNTEAFF.

V is TRBV6-1 and J is TRBJ2-1, with 12 positions matching TRBD2. Germline V gene lookup returns CDR1 MNHNS and CDR2 SASEGT. CDR3 length: 15 amino acids. After removal of 6 bases from V and 10 bases from J, the junction contained 10 bases not matched to a gene. Here the CDR3 reads CASRTGLAGTGEQFF. DNA for the CDR3: TGTGCCAGCAGAACAGGACTAGCGGGGACTGGAGAGCAGTTCTTC.

The V and J genes are TRBV10-3 and TRBJ1-1; D might be TRBD1 (6 bases). V was cut by 7 bases and J by 1 base, with 13 bases left in between. From germline, CDR1 is ENHRY and CDR2 SYGVKD. The CDR3 spans 14 residues. The CDR3 is CAIKGHQTNTEAFF. CDR3 in DNA: TGTGCCATCAAGGGACACCAAACGAACACTGAAGCTTTCTTT.

V gene TRBV14 combines with J gene TRBJ1-3; D gene unclear. The CDR3 is made up of 16 amino acids. Germline V gene data show CDR1 as SGHDN and CDR2 as FVKESK. V was trimmed by 0 bases and J by 3 bases, leaving 12 bases between them. The CDR3 loop is CASSQEPRPNGNTIYF. The CDR3 DNA is TGTGCCAGCAGCCAAGAACCCAGGCCGAATGGAAACACCATATATTTT.

The chain recombines TRBV27 with TRBJ1-6, with D unclear. The length of the CDR3 is 12 residues. The V gene lost 3 bases and the J gene lost 7 bases, with 4 bases spanning the gap. Germline V CDR1 and CDR2: MNHEY, SMNVEV (reference sequence). CDR3: CASSFPNSPLHF. For the CDR3, the DNA is TGTGCCAGCAGTTTCCCGAATTCACCCCTCCACTTT.

V is TRBV19 and J is TRBJ1-2; 7 bases line up with TRBD1. The V gene's germline CDR1 is LNHDA and CDR2 SQIVND (reference sequence). There are 14 residues in the CDR3. Trimming at V came to 4 bases and at J to 3 bases, leaving 5 bases not matched to a gene. Here the CDR3 reads CASSKSGQYYGYTF. The CDR3 nucleotides read TGTGCCAGTAGTAAATCGGGACAGTACTATGGCTACACCTTC.

In the case of this clone: The conserved closing phenylalanine or tryptophan is absent in this CDR3, likely reflecting a read error. V is TRBV6-1 and J is TRBJ1-6, with 7 nucleotides matching TRBD1. V shed 4 bases and J 0 bases; nucleotides not matched to a gene: 6. Germline CDR1 MNHNS, CDR2 SASEGT. The CDR3 has 17 residues. This CDR3 is CASSGWDRSSYNSPLHS. In DNA, the CDR3 is TGTGCCAGCAGTGGGTGGGACAGAAGCTCCTATAATTCACCCCTCCACTCT.

The chain has TRBV18 and TRBJ2-2, with TRBD1 matching 8 bases. Germline V lookup: CDR1 KGHSH, CDR2 LQKENI. The J segment lost 1 base and the V segment lost 6 bases, leaving 4 bases of the junction unmatched. The CDR3 extends over 15 amino acids. The CDR3 DNA reads TGTGCCAGCTCGCTCGGGACAGGGAACACCGGGGAGCTGTTTTTT. Residues: CASSLGTGNTGELFF.

The chain couples TRBV30 to TRBJ2-1, with 8 bases lining up with TRBD2. The ends lost 2 bases at V and 7 bases at J; junction bases unmatched: 4. Per the germline V gene, CDR1 is GTSNPN and CDR2 is SVGIG (reference sequence). The CDR3 is 13 amino acids. The CDR3 DNA sequence: TGTGCCTGGAGTTTAGCGGGGAGGAATGAGCAGTTCTTC. Translation gives CAWSLAGRNEQFF.

The chain links TRBV10-2 to TRBJ1-1; TRBD1 matches 9 bases. This CDR3 is built from 13 residues. Germline loops: CDR1 WSHSY, CDR2 SAAADI. V lost 3 bases to trimming and J lost 9 bases; unmatched junction nucleotides: 5. The CDR3 nucleotides are TGCGCCAGCAGTGAAGGGACAGGGAGGAAAGCTTTCTTT. This translates into CASSEGTGRKAFF.

The chain uses TRBV6-5 and TRBJ1-5; 7 nucleotides agree with TRBD1. J was trimmed by 5 bases and V by 5 bases; bases with no gene match: 3. Germline V gene sequence: CDR1 MNHEY, CDR2 SVGAGI. The CDR3 is 13 residues long. The CDR3 nucleotides read TGTGCCAGCAGTAAGACAGGGTATCAGCCCCAGCATTTT. It translates to CASSKTGYQPQHF.

The gene calls are TRBV4-2 and TRBJ2-5; D might be TRBD1 (5 bases). This CDR3 has 13 residues. V was cut by 3 bases and J by 7 bases, with 12 bases left in between. CDR1 is LGHNA, CDR2 YNFKEQ, per germline. The CDR3, as DNA: TGTGCCAGCAGCCACATGGAGCAGGGGACCCAGTACTTC. As protein: CASSHMEQGTQYF.

The chain couples TRBV15 to TRBJ2-1, with 9 bases that match TRBD1. The V gene's germline CDR1 is LNHNV and CDR2 YYDKDF (reference sequence). J was trimmed by 8 bases and V by 5 bases; bases with no gene match: 7. The CDR3 has 14 amino acids. The CDR3 here is CATSGDREGHEQFF. In nucleotides, the CDR3 is TGTGCCACCAGCGGGGACAGGGAAGGTCATGAGCAGTTCTTC. Supplemented by reference TRBV15 and TRBJ2-1, the full variable domain reads DAMVIQNPRYQVTQFGKPVTLSCSQTLNHNVMYWYQQKSSQAPKLLFHYYDKDFNNEADTPDNFQSRRPNTSFCFLDIRSPGLGDTAMYLCATSGDREGHEQFFGPGTRLTVL.

This clone has only one observation. This chain connects TRBV6-5 to TRBJ1-2; 7 positions agree with TRBD1. V trimming: 2 bases; J trimming: 7 bases; junction bases outside the gene matches: 10. From germline, CDR1 is MNHEY and CDR2 SVGAGI. CDR3 length equals 15 residues. The CDR3 reads CASSYIQTGDAGYTF. The CDR3 DNA reads as TGTGCCAGCAGTTACATTCAAACAGGGGACGCTGGCTACACCTTC.

The chain is built from TRBV7-2 and TRBJ1-1; D perhaps matches TRBD1 (6 bases). This CDR3 is 14 amino acids long. The germline V gene has CDR1 SGHTA and CDR2 FQGNSA. V was trimmed by 2 bases and J by 10 bases, leaving 17 bases between them. The CDR3 is CASSLMGQGLGAFF. CDR3 DNA sequence: TGTGCCAGCAGCTTAATGGGGCAGGGGCTCGGAGCTTTCTTT.

The chain uses TRBV28 and TRBJ2-7; TRBD2 matches 10 bases. Per the germline V gene, CDR1 is MDHEN and CDR2 is SYDVKM. The CDR3 has 14 residues. The V and J ends lost 9 bases and 2 bases, in that order; junction bases with no gene match: 7. The CDR3 region is CARKRTSGPYEQYF. CDR3 DNA sequence: TGTGCCAGAAAAAGGACTAGCGGCCCCTACGAGCAGTACTTC.

This sequence joins TRBV19 and TRBJ1-2; possible D gene TRBD1, 5 bases. Per the germline V gene, CDR1 is LNHDA and CDR2 is SQIVND (reference sequence). CDR3 length equals 14 residues. V lost 6 bases and J lost 4, with 15 bases in between. CDR3 bases: TGTGCCAGTAGGCACGGGGGGGGAGCCTATGGCTACACCTTC. This encodes CASRHGGGAYGYTF.

J is TRBJ2-1 and V is TRBV11-2; D possibly corresponds to TRBD2 (8 bases). The CDR3 covers 16 residues. V dropped 2 bases and J dropped 5 bases, with 16 bases sitting between them. Germline CDR1 reads SGHAT; CDR2 reads FQNNGV. In nucleotides, the CDR3 is TGTGCCAGCAGCTTAAGGTTTAGCGGGACAGACAATGAGCAGTTCTTC. It translates to CASSLRFSGTDNEQFF.

The chain carries TRBV28 and TRBJ2-1; 16 positions agree with TRBD2. The J segment lost 0 bases and the V segment lost 3 bases, leaving 5 bases of the junction unmatched. Germline V gene lookup returns CDR1 MDHEN and CDR2 SYDVKM. There are 19 residues in the CDR3. The CDR3 DNA reads TGTGCCAGCAGTTTCCCGGGACTAGCGGGGGGGGGCTCCTACAATGAGCAGTTCTTC. This gives the protein CASSFPGLAGGGSYNEQFF.

This clone came up once. The chain has TRBV4-2 and TRBJ2-7; 8 bases line up with TRBD2. V was pared by 0 bases and J by 6 bases, with 7 bases of the junction left unmatched. CDR1 is LGHNA and CDR2 is YNFKEQ in the germline V gene. This CDR3 comprises 15 residues. The CDR3 nucleotides are TGTGCCAGCAGCCAAGATCGTCGGGGGGGAGGCGAGCAGTACTTC. It is translated as CASSQDRRGGGEQYF.

CDR3 residues: CASSPGLRDNSPLHF. CDR3 in DNA: TGTGCCAGCAGCCCAGGACTTCGAGATAATTCACCCCTCCACTTT. The chain joins TRBV6-5 to TRBJ1-6, with D unresolved. Deletions cut 6 bases from V and 5 bases from J, with 14 bases between. The germline V gene has CDR1 MNHEY and CDR2 SVGAGI. This CDR3 spans 15 amino acids.